These 19 T cell receptor beta chains came from one sample sequenced in a study of GPR56 and killer-like receptors on CD4 memory cells. TCRdb reprocessed the reads and keeps a single row for each CDR3 protein, giving no DNA. This table holds about 3,000 distinct CDR3 sequences. Five CD4+ populations, defined by killer cell lectin-like receptor and GPR56 markers, were sorted by FACS. Source material: memory CD4+ T cells from blood. The source of these receptors is a human donor in good health.

Its frequency marks this clonotype as medium-sized. The chain carries TRBV27 and TRBJ1-5; TCRdb's D call of TRBD1 is untestable without DNA. CDR3 length equals 15 residues. Germline V gives CDR1 MNHEY, CDR2 SMNVEV (reference sequence). This CDR3 reads CASSKTGAYNQPQHF.

The chain links TRBV5-5 to TRBJ2-2; with no DNA, the TCRdb D assignment of TRBD2 cannot be verified. Germline V CDR1 and CDR2: SGHKS, YYEKEE (reference sequence). The CDR3 has 15 amino acids. This chain's CDR3 is CASSRSGGISGELFF. The full variable domain, rest sourced from reference TRBV5-5 and TRBJ2-2, is DAGVTQSPTHLIKTRGQQVTLRCSPISGHKSVSWYQQVLGQGPQFIFQYYEKEERGRGNFPDRFSARQFPNYSSELNVNALLLGDSALYLCASSRSGGISGELFFGEGSRLTVL.

This clonotype is classed as large by frequency. The CDR3 here is CASSREREAFF. V gene TRBV6-1 combines with J gene TRBJ1-1. Germline V gene sequence: CDR1 MNHNS, CDR2 SASEGT. This CDR3 contains 11 residues.

This clonotype shows up as medium-sized (0.01 to 0.1%) by frequency. Here the CDR3 reads CASSVDPSGGVRPSTDTQYF. V gene TRBV9 combines with J gene TRBJ2-3; TCRdb calls TRBD2, which cannot be checked without DNA. This CDR3 is 20 amino acids long. Germline V gene data show CDR1 as SGDLS and CDR2 as YYNGEE.

V is TRBV6-6 and J is TRBJ2-3; as DNA is missing, the TRBD2 call by TCRdb cannot be tested. This CDR3 region has 15 residues. Looked up from germline, CDR1 is MNHNY and CDR2 is SVGAGI (reference sequence). CDR3 in amino acids: CASRGGPSRTDTQYF.

This clonotype is called medium-sized based on its frequency. V gene TRBV13 combines with J gene TRBJ2-3; TCRdb indicates TRBD1, and absent DNA this call remains unverified. Germline lookup yields CDR1 PRHDT and CDR2 FYEKMQ (reference sequence). There are 15 residues in the CDR3. The CDR3 protein is CASSRRGPGTDTQYF.

This chain's CDR3 is CSAPRGYEQFF. This rearrangement joins TRBV20-1 to TRBJ2-1; TCRdb lists TRBD1, though no DNA is available to test this call. This CDR3 is built from 11 residues. Germline CDR1 and CDR2: DFQATT and SNEGSKA (reference sequence).

This clonotype is called medium-sized based on its frequency. The V and J genes are TRBV7-3 and TRBJ2-3; the D gene TCRdb calls, TRBD2, cannot be checked with no DNA. The CDR3 covers 15 residues. Germline V gene data show CDR1 as SGHTA and CDR2 as FQGTGA. This chain's CDR3 is CASSLGGSRADTQYF.

This clonotype shows up as large by frequency. The V gene is TRBV6-5, the J gene TRBJ1-2. CDR3 length: 13 amino acids. Germline V gives CDR1 MNHEY, CDR2 SVGAGI. The CDR3 loop reads CASSYSGDKGYTF.

Measured by frequency, this clonotype is medium-sized (0.01 to 0.1%). The rearrangement joins TRBV7-2 to TRBJ2-7; the D call from TCRdb, TRBD1, cannot be confirmed without DNA. Germline CDR1 and CDR2: SGHTA and FQGNSA. CDR3 length: 13 residues. The CDR3: CASSFDRAYEQYF.

According to its frequency, this clonotype is medium-sized. J is TRBJ2-2 and V is TRBV6-1. CDR3 length: 13 amino acids. CDR1 is MNHNS, CDR2 SASEGT, per germline. The CDR3 loop is CASTHKSTGELFF.

The chain combines TRBV12-3 or TRBV12-4 with TRBJ1-2; lacking DNA, the TRBD1 call made by TCRdb goes unchecked. The CDR3 length is 16 residues. The chain's CDR3 is CASSPRTGGRQYGYTF.

The chain links TRBV9 to TRBJ1-1; the D call of TRBD1 rests on TCRdb alone, since no DNA is present to check it. There are 15 residues in the CDR3. Germline values: CDR1 SGDLS, CDR2 YYNGEE. CDR3 loop: CASSVDGNRVTEAFF.

This clonotype is deemed medium-sized by its frequency. The rearrangement joins TRBV6-2 or TRBV6-3 to TRBJ2-1; TCRdb names TRBD1, which stays unverified in the absence of DNA. This CDR3 region has 19 residues. Germline V gives CDR1 MNHEY, CDR2 SVGEGT. CDR3 protein: CASRVGQGLAGGPYNEQFF.

The V call is TRBV20-1, the J call TRBJ1-2; with no DNA, the TCRdb D assignment of TRBD1 cannot be verified. The CDR3 runs to 16 residues. CDR1 and CDR2 (germline): DFQATT, SNEGSKA (reference sequence). The chain's CDR3 is CSARDIISGPGYGYTF.

This clonotype is called medium-sized based on its frequency. V usage is TRBV5-4 and J usage is TRBJ2-3. This CDR3 region has 12 residues. Germline V gene lookup returns CDR1 SGHNT and CDR2 YYREEE (reference sequence). CDR3 residues: CASSEMTDTQYF.

Here the CDR3 reads CASRTGGDQPQHF. The J gene is TRBJ1-5, the V gene TRBV7-2; TCRdb selects TRBD1, and the lack of DNA leaves this call unchecked. Germline lookup yields CDR1 SGHTA and CDR2 FQGNSA. The CDR3 has 13 residues.

Considering frequency, this clonotype is medium-sized. The chain joins TRBV18 to TRBJ1-6; lacking DNA, the TRBD1 call made by TCRdb goes unchecked. CDR1 is KGHSH, CDR2 LQKENI, per germline. The CDR3 contains 15 residues. CDR3 residues: CASSPGPGQGAPLHF. Looking up the rest from reference TRBV18 and TRBJ1-6 gives the full variable domain: NAGVMQNPRHLVRRRGQEARLRCSPMKGHSHVYWYRQLPEEGLKFMVYLQKENIIDESGMPKERFSAEFPKEGPSILRIQQVVRGDSAAYFCASSPGPGQGAPLHFGNGTRLTVT.

This clonotype is classed as large by frequency. The rearrangement uses TRBV19 and TRBJ2-1; TCRdb selects TRBD1, and the lack of DNA leaves this call unchecked. Germline V gene data show CDR1 as LNHDA and CDR2 as SQIVND (reference sequence). The length of the CDR3 is 13 residues. The CDR3 loop is CASRGDGTNEQFF.